One sample yielded the 3 T cell receptor beta chains listed below, sequenced in a study of tumor-infiltrating lymphocytes in primary liver carcinoma. DNA and RNA were both co-extracted from 20-30 mg of bulk tissue that had not been sorted. TCR beta cDNA came from approximately 0.55 ug total RNA, primed with a constant-region primer. ARM-PCR, slightly modified, supplied the TCR beta libraries through three nested multiplex PCR rounds. Forward primers for TRBV1-TRBV30 and a C-beta reverse primer served the first two PCR rounds, at 10 cycles each. Via MiXCR, TCRdb re-called the multiplex PCR reads, giving one row per CDR3 protein. This sample has 55,000 to 65,000 distinct CDR3 sequences, with 55% to 75% found just once. The sample was liver tumor tissue from sampling region 2. The subset here: tumor region T2, inferior pole. These receptors were taken from a middle-aged man with primary liver carcinoma and hepatitis B virus infection.

This clonotype was detected many times. This chain joins TRBV4-3 and TRBJ2-6; 8 bases fit TRBD2. Germline V gene data show CDR1 as LGHNA and CDR2 as YSLEER. V trimming: 1 base; J trimming: 2 bases; junction bases outside the gene matches: 4. The CDR3 runs to 17 residues. CDR3 sequence reads: CASSQVGRGAGANVLTF. CDR3 in DNA: TGCGCCAGCAGCCAAGTCGGGAGGGGGGCTGGGGCCAACGTCCTGACTTTC.

This clonotype has just a few counts. V and J are TRBV4-1 and TRBJ2-3, with TRBD2 as a possible D gene (6 bases). This CDR3 has 18 amino acids. V was clipped by 7 bases and J by 6 bases, with 29 bases between them. The germline gives CDR1 MGHRA, CDR2 YSYEKL. The CDR3: CASIQTIALSGVTDTQYF. CDR3 coding DNA: TGCGCCAGCATCCAGACTATTGCCCTATCGGGAGTCACCGATACGCAGTATTTT.

Only one count was recorded for this clonotype. The junction does not match germline at one end; this may be a read error. This rearrangement joins TRBV29-1 to TRBJ1-1; TRBD1 aligns across 7 bases. CDR3 length: 14 residues. CDR1 SQVTM and CDR2 ANQGSEA come from the germline V gene. The CDR3 loop reads CSVVQGGLNTEASF. CDR3 nucleotide sequence: TGCAGCGTTGTCCAGGGGGGACTTAACACTGAAGCTTCCTTT.